This passage covers 28 T cell receptor beta chains from one sample sequenced in a study of beta chain features in type 1 diabetes. Regarding the study as a whole: TCRB CDR3s from Type 1 diabetes patients were moderately but significantly shorter in all four CD4+ subsets.

These receptors have no known antigen. The isolated RNA, all of it, was reverse transcribed, so expressed TCRB transcripts were what got sequenced. Produced via immunoSEQ multiplex PCR; TCRdb's table is partial and in-frame only. This sample has 130,000 or so clones, with around 9% found just once. Sequencing was carried out using central memory CD4+ T cells from blood. These receptors came from a young man with type 1 diabetes.

The rearrangement uses TRBV29-1 and TRBJ2-1, with D perhaps matching TRBD1 (6 bases). The CDR3 totals 13 residues. With 6 bases removed from V and 1 base from J, the gap between germline ends came to 10 bases. Germline V gene sequence: CDR1 SQVTM, CDR2 ANQGSEA. CDR3 bases: TGCAGCGTCAAGGACAGTTCCTACAATGAGCAGTTCTTC. This gives the protein CSVKDSSYNEQFF.

This clone was counted a few times. The V gene is TRBV6-5, the J gene TRBJ1-6; D might be TRBD1 (5 bases). V gave up 5 bases and J gave up 7 bases, with 15 bases separating them. Looked up from germline, CDR1 is MNHEY and CDR2 is SVGAGI. This CDR3 is built from 15 residues. CDR3 coding DNA: TGTGCCAGCAGTGCTCAGACAGCTGACAATTCACCCCTCCACTTT. This translates into CASSAQTADNSPLHF.

The J gene is TRBJ1-5, the V gene TRBV6-4, with TRBD1 as a possible D gene (5 bases). CDR3 length equals 13 residues. Germline V CDR1 and CDR2: MRHNA, SNTAGT. Trimming shortened V by 6 bases and J by 0 bases, and 6 bases separated the two germline ends. The CDR3 protein is CASSRDSNQPQHF. The CDR3 DNA reads as TGTGCCAGCAGCAGGGATAGCAATCAGCCCCAGCATTTT.

This chain links TRBV5-1 with TRBJ1-1; no reliable D call. Trimming stripped 2 bases from V and 1 base from J, with 6 bases between. The CDR3 length is 13 residues. Germline assignment: CDR1 SGHRS and CDR2 YFSETQ. The CDR3 DNA is TGCGCCAGCAGCTTTCAGGAGAACACTGAAGCTTTCTTT. Its translation is CASSFQENTEAFF.

The CDR3 sequence is CASSLAGSGKETQYF. The CDR3, as DNA: TGTGCCAGCAGCTTAGCCGGCAGCGGGAAAGAGACCCAGTACTTC. The V gene is TRBV7-2, the J gene TRBJ2-5, with 7 bases fitting TRBD2. The CDR3 contains 15 residues. CDR1 is SGHTA and CDR2 is FQGNSA in the germline V gene. The ends lost 0 bases at V and 3 bases at J; junction bases unmatched: 4.

With respect to this clone: Other nucleotide sequences from this sample produce the same CDR3. The chain combines TRBV19 with TRBJ2-7, with D perhaps TRBD2 (5 bases). The CDR3 totals 14 residues. Germline V lookup: CDR1 LNHDA, CDR2 SQIVND (reference sequence). Trimming removed 6 bases from V and 0 bases from J, with 12 bases in between. The CDR3 DNA sequence: TGTGCCAGTAGGACCCGGGGTGCCTCCTACGAGCAGTACTTC. Its translation: CASRTRGASYEQYF.

This sequence joins TRBV18 and TRBJ2-1; possible D gene TRBD1, 6 bases. Trimming took 5 bases from V and 5 from J, leaving 13 bases between them. CDR3 length: 14 residues. The germline gives CDR1 KGHSH, CDR2 LQKENI. The DNA of the CDR3 is TGTGCCAGCTCAACAGGGTTAATCGACAATGAGCAGTTCTTC. Its protein is CASSTGLIDNEQFF.

This clone was observed a handful of times. This chain links TRBV11-2 with TRBJ2-1; 8 bases are a match to TRBD2. The CDR3 has 16 residues. Trimming cost V 1 base and J 7 bases; bases outside gene matches: 9. Per the germline V gene, CDR1 is SGHAT and CDR2 is FQNNGV. The CDR3 coding sequence is TGTGCCAGCAGCTTAGTTGCGGGGGGAATCTATAATGAGCAGTTCTTC. Its translation: CASSLVAGGIYNEQFF.

V and J are TRBV28 and TRBJ2-5; 8 bases align to TRBD2. The CDR3 is 15 residues long. J gave up 2 bases and V 2 bases, and 4 bases lay outside the gene matches. CDR1 and CDR2 (germline): MDHEN, SYDVKM. CDR3: CASSLGGGIQETQYF. The CDR3 bases are TGTGCCAGCAGTTTAGGCGGGGGGATTCAAGAGACCCAGTACTTC.

The chain joins TRBV30 to TRBJ2-5, with 10 nucleotides matching TRBD1. Germline CDR1 reads GTSNPN; CDR2 reads SVGIG (reference sequence). V shed 0 bases and J 5 bases; nucleotides not matched to a gene: 9. This CDR3 has 16 residues. As DNA, the CDR3 is TGTGCCTGGAGTGTGGGGACAGGGGTGTTTAGGGAGACCCAGTACTTC. Its translation is CAWSVGTGVFRETQYF.

There are a few counts of this clone. The rearrangement links TRBV30 to TRBJ1-5; possible D gene TRBD1, 5 bases. Germline CDR1 GTSNPN, CDR2 SVGIG (reference sequence). V was shortened by 1 base and J by 7 bases, with 11 bases between the two germline ends. The CDR3 has 13 residues. CDR3 DNA sequence: TGTGCCTGGAGTGAAGGGGTACAGCAGCCCCAGCATTTT. Translated: CAWSEGVQQPQHF.

The V and J genes are TRBV28 and TRBJ1-5; D gene uncertain. Germline V gene data show CDR1 as MDHEN and CDR2 as SYDVKM. V was pared by 2 bases and J by 5 bases, with 13 bases between. This CDR3 has 15 residues. The CDR3 coding sequence is TGTGCCAGCAGTTTAGGGCAACTAGTTCATCAGCCCCAGCATTTT. It encodes CASSLGQLVHQPQHF. Full variable domain (outside the CDR3, taken from reference TRBV28 and TRBJ1-5): DVKVTQSSRYLVKRTGEKVFLECVQDMDHENMFWYRQDPGLGLRLIYFSYDVKMKEKGDIPEGYSVSREKKERFSLILESASTNQTSMYLCASSLGQLVHQPQHFGDGTRLSIL.

There are a few counts of this clone. At one end, the junction sequence differs from germline, possibly due to a read error. The chain uses TRBV7-9 and TRBJ2-5; a possible D gene is TRBD2 (5 bases). From germline, CDR1 is SEHNR and CDR2 FQNEAQ (reference sequence). This CDR3 is 15 amino acids long. CDR3 bases: TGCGCCAGCAGCCAAGACCCAGATACGGGGGAGACCCAGTACTTC. It encodes CASSQDPDTGETQYF.

This clone was counted ten times or more. The chain employs TRBV27 and TRBJ2-3; possibly TRBD1 for D (5 bases). The length of the CDR3 is 12 residues. The germline V and J ends were trimmed by 7 bases and 4 bases, with 9 bases remaining between them. Germline CDR1 and CDR2: MNHEY and SMNVEV (reference sequence). CDR3 sequence: CASIGASDTQYF. In nucleotides, the CDR3 is TGTGCCAGCATTGGGGCGTCAGATACGCAGTATTTT.

This clone showed up just a few times. The rearrangement uses TRBV2 and TRBJ2-2; a possible D gene is TRBD2 (5 bases). CDR1 SNHLY and CDR2 FYNNEI come from the germline V gene. Deletions cut 6 bases from V and 2 bases from J, with 7 bases between. This CDR3 comprises 13 residues. The CDR3: CASSGINTGELFF. CDR3 sequence (DNA): TGTGCCAGCAGCGGGATTAACACCGGGGAGCTGTTTTTT.

The chain is built from TRBV9 and TRBJ2-5, with TRBD2 identical over 8 bases. The germline CDR1 and CDR2 sequences are SGDLS and YYNGEE. The CDR3 sequence is 16 residues long. The J segment lost 4 bases and the V segment lost 0 bases, leaving 8 bases of the junction unmatched. CDR3 region: CASSVGAGGWIETQYF. The DNA for the CDR3 is TGTGCCAGCAGCGTAGGGGCGGGGGGATGGATAGAGACCCAGTACTTC.

The sample holds a few counts of this clone. This chain joins TRBV7-3 and TRBJ2-6; perhaps TRBD1 as D (6 bases). The CDR3 consists of 13 residues. Germline V gene sequence: CDR1 SGHTA, CDR2 FQGTGA. With 3 bases removed from V and 7 bases from J, the gap between germline ends came to 7 bases. CDR3 nucleotide sequence: TGTGCCAGCAGCTTGACAGGAGCCAACGTCCTGACTTTC. It encodes CASSLTGANVLTF.

This clone has only a few counts. The genes are TRBV10-3 and TRBJ2-1; D perhaps matches TRBD2 (7 bases). Germline CDR1 ENHRY, CDR2 SYGVKD. The CDR3 has 13 residues. Trimming cost V 10 bases and J 10 bases, with 20 bases left between them. As DNA, the CDR3 is TGTGCCACCATGTCTCGCGGGGGCAACGAGCAGTTCTTC. It codes for CATMSRGGNEQFF.

There are a few counts of this clone. The rearrangement uses TRBV7-9 and TRBJ2-5; D call uncertain. Trimming took off 5 bases at V and 7 bases at J, with 5 bases between the two ends. This CDR3 spans 10 amino acids. CDR1 SEHNR and CDR2 FQNEAQ come from the germline V gene (reference sequence). CDR3 sequence (DNA): TGTGCCAGCAGCCGCGGGACCCAGTACTTC. Amino acid sequence: CASSRGTQYF.

This clone was counted a few times. The chain's CDR3 is CAWSFDRGGFATGELFF. The CDR3 coding sequence is TGTGCCTGGAGTTTCGACCGGGGGGGATTTGCCACCGGGGAGCTGTTTTTT. The J gene is TRBJ2-2, the V gene TRBV30, with 8 bases matching TRBD2. Trimming at V came to 2 bases and at J to 4 bases, leaving 12 bases not matched to a gene. From germline, CDR1 is GTSNPN and CDR2 SVGIG (reference sequence). CDR3 length equals 17 residues.

This clone was recorded a few times. V usage is TRBV5-1 and J usage is TRBJ2-5, with D perhaps TRBD2 (6 bases). Germline lookup yields CDR1 SGHRS and CDR2 YFSETQ. V dropped 4 bases and J dropped 3 bases, with 10 bases sitting between them. CDR3 length: 13 residues. CDR3 loop: CASSPGLEETQYF. As DNA, the CDR3 is TGCGCCAGCAGCCCGGGACTGGAAGAGACCCAGTACTTC.

V is TRBV29-1 and J is TRBJ2-3, with 9 nucleotides matching TRBD2. Trimming removed 6 bases from V and 9 bases from J; junction bases left unmatched: 1. The CDR3 consists of 10 residues. Looked up from germline, CDR1 is SQVTM and CDR2 is ANQGSEA. CDR3 in amino acids: CSVGTSTQYF. CDR3 DNA sequence: TGCAGCGTCGGGACTAGCACGCAGTATTTT.

This clone was detected only a few times. The chain carries TRBV4-2 and TRBJ2-2; D might be TRBD1 (6 bases). Germline CDR1 is LGHNA and CDR2 is YNFKEQ. The CDR3 spans 16 residues. Trimming cost V 4 bases and J 1 base, with 13 bases left between them. CDR3 DNA sequence: TGTGCCAGCAGCCTCCGGGTAGGGGGGAACACCGGGGAGCTGTTTTTT. The encoded protein is CASSLRVGGNTGELFF.

V usage is TRBV11-2 and J usage is TRBJ2-2, with no clear D. From germline, CDR1 is SGHAT and CDR2 FQNNGV. The CDR3 spans 13 residues. V lost 0 bases and J 5 bases, leaving 4 bases between the germline ends. CDR3 sequence (DNA): TGTGCCAGCAGCTTAGATCGGACCGGGGAGCTGTTTTTT. This sequence encodes CASSLDRTGELFF. The full variable domain, completed using reference TRBV11-2 and TRBJ2-2, is EAGVAQSPRYKIIEKRQSVAFWCNPISGHATLYWYQQILGQGPKLLIQFQNNGVVDDSQLPKDRFSAERLKGVDSTLKIQPAKLEDSAVYLCASSLDRTGELFFGEGSRLTVL.

The chain links TRBV5-1 to TRBJ2-7; D ambiguous. V lost 3 bases to trimming and J lost 7 bases, with 17 bases between them. Germline V gene sequence: CDR1 SGHRS, CDR2 YFSETQ. The CDR3 extends over 14 amino acids. The DNA of the CDR3 is TGCGCCAGCAGCTGGAAGAGTGGTGAGGTAGAGCAGTACTTC. Encoded protein: CASSWKSGEVEQYF.

A few counts support this clone. This chain connects TRBV15 to TRBJ1-5; a weak D match, TRBD1 (6 bases). This CDR3 is 15 amino acids long. Germline-derived CDR1 and CDR2 are LNHNV and YYDKDF (reference sequence). The ends were cut back, 0 bases at V and 2 bases at J, with 8 bases in the middle. CDR3 residues: CATSRDAGGNQPQHF. In DNA, the CDR3 is TGTGCCACCAGCAGAGACGCAGGGGGCAATCAGCCCCAGCATTTT.

This clone has a handful of counts. The V and J genes are TRBV14 and TRBJ2-7, with D possibly TRBD1 on 5 matching bases. Germline CDR1 SGHDN, CDR2 FVKESK. CDR3 length equals 14 residues. The V end lost 4 bases, the J end lost 0 bases, and 10 bases lay between the germline ends. CDR3 in DNA: TGTGCCAGCAGCCTACAGGTTTTCTCCTACGAGCAGTACTTC. Its translation is CASSLQVFSYEQYF.

This clone was seen more than once but under ten times. The chain recombines TRBV5-1 with TRBJ2-1; the match to TRBD2 covers 9 bases. The length of the CDR3 is 14 residues. The germline CDR1 and CDR2 sequences are SGHRS and YFSETQ. Losses at the gene ends were 4 bases for V and 8 bases for J; bases not matched to a gene: 7. The CDR3 sequence: CASSTRGGQDEQFF. CDR3 nucleotides: TGCGCCAGCAGCACGCGGGGGGGCCAAGATGAGCAGTTCTTC.